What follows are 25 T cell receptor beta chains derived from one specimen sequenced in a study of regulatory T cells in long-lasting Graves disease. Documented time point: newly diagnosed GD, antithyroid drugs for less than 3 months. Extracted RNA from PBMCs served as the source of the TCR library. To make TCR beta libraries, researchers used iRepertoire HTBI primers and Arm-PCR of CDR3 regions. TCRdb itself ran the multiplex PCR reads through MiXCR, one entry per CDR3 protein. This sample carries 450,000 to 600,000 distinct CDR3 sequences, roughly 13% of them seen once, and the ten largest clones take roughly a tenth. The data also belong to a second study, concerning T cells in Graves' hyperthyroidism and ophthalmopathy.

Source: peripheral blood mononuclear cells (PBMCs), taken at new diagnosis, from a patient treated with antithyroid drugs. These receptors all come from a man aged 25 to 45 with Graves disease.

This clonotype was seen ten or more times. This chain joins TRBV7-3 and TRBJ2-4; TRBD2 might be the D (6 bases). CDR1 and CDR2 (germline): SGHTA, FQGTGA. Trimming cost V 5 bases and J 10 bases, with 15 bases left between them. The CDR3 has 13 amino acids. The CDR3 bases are TGTGCCAGCAGCCCGACCTTGAGCGGGATTCAGTACTTC. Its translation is CASSPTLSGIQYF.

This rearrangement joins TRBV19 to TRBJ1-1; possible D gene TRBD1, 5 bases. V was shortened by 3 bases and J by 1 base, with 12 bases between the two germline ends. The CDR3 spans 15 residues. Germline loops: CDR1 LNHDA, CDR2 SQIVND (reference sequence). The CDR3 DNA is TGTGCCAGTAGTATGGTTGGGACTGAGAACACTGAAGCTTTCTTT. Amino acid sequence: CASSMVGTENTEAFF.

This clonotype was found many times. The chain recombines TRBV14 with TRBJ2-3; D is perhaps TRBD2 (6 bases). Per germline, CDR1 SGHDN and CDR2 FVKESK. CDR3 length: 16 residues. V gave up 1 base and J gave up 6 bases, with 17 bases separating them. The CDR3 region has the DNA TGTGCCAGCAGCCAAGTGGCGGGGACCCGGCGGGATACGCAGTATTTT. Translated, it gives CASSQVAGTRRDTQYF.

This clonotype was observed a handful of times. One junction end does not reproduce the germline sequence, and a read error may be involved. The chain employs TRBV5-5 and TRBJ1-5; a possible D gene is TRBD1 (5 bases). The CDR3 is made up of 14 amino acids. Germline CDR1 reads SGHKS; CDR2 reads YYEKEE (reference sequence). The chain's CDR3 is CASSPLDSSQPQHF. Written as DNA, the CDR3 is TGTGCCAGCAGCCCACTTGACAGCAGTCAGCCCCAGCATTTT.

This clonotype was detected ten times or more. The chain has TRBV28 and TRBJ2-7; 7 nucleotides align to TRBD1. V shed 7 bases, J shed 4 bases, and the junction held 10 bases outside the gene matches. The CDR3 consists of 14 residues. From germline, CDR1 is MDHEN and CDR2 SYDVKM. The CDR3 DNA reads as TGTGCCAGCACCGAATCGGGACAGACTTACGAGCAGTACTTC. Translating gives CASTESGQTYEQYF.

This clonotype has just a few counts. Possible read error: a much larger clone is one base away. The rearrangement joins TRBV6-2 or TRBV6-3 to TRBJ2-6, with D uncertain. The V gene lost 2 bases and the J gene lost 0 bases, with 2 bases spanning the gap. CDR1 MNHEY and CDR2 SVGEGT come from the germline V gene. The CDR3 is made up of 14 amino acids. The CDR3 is CASSYNSGANVLTF. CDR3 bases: TGTGCCAGCAGTTACAACTCTGGGGCCAACGTCCTGACTTTC.

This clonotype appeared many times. CDR3 sequence reads: CASTHQPSGRTSYEQYF. The CDR3 DNA reads TGTGCCAGCACCCACCAACCCAGCGGGAGAACCTCCTACGAGCAGTACTTC. The V gene is TRBV11-2, the J gene TRBJ2-7; 8 positions match TRBD2. This CDR3 comprises 17 residues. Germline CDR1 is SGHAT and CDR2 is FQNNGV. V dropped 7 bases and J dropped 0; count of bases not matched to a gene: 14. The complete variable domain, with remaining parts taken from reference TRBV11-2 and TRBJ2-7, reads EAGVAQSPRYKIIEKRQSVAFWCNPISGHATLYWYQQILGQGPKLLIQFQNNGVVDDSQLPKDRFSAERLKGVDSTLKIQPAKLEDSAVYLCASTHQPSGRTSYEQYFGPGTRLTVT.

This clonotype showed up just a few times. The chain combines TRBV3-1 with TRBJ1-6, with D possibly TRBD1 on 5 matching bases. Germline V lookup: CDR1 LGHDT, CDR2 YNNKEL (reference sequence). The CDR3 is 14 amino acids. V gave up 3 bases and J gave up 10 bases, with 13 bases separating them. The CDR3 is CASSQGTVGSPLHF. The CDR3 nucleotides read TGTGCCAGCAGCCAGGGGACGGTTGGCTCACCCCTCCACTTT.

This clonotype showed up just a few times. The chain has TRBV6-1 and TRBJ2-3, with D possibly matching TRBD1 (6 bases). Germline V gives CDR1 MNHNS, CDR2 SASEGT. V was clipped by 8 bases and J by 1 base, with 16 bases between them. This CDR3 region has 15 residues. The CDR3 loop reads CASGRDMRGTDTQYF. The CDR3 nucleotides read TGTGCCAGCGGTCGGGACATGAGGGGCACAGATACGCAGTATTTT.

CDR3 loop: CASAEGTSGNQETQYF. The CDR3, as DNA: TGTGCCAGCGCCGAGGGGACTAGCGGTAACCAAGAGACCCAGTACTTC. The chain is built from TRBV27 and TRBJ2-5, with 11 bases that match TRBD2. The CDR3 runs 16 residues. After removal of 8 bases from V and 0 bases from J, the junction contained 8 bases not matched to a gene. Germline assignment: CDR1 MNHEY and CDR2 SMNVEV (reference sequence).

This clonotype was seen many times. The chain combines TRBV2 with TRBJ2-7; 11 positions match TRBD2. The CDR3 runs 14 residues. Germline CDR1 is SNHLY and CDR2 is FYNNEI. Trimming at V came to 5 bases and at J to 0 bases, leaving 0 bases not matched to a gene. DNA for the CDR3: TGTGCCAGCAGTACTAGCGGGAGCTCCTACGAGCAGTACTTC. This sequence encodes CASSTSGSSYEQYF.

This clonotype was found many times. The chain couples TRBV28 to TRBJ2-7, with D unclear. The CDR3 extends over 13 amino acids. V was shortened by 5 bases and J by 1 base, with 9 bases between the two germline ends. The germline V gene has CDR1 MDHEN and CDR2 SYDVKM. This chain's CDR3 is CASSISESYEQYF. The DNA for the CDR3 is TGTGCCAGCAGTATCTCAGAATCCTACGAGCAGTACTTC.

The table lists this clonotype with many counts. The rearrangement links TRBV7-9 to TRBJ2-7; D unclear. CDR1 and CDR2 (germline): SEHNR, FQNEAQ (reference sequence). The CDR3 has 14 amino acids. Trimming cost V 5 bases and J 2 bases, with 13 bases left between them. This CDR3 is CASSPPPTTYEQYF. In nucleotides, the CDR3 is TGTGCCAGCAGCCCCCCGCCGACGACCTACGAGCAGTACTTC.

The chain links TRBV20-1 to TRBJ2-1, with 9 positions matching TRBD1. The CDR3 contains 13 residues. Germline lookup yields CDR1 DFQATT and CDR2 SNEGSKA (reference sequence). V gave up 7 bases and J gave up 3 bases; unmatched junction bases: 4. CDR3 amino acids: CSVGQGLYNEQFF. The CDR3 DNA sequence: TGCAGTGTTGGACAGGGGCTCTACAATGAGCAGTTCTTC.

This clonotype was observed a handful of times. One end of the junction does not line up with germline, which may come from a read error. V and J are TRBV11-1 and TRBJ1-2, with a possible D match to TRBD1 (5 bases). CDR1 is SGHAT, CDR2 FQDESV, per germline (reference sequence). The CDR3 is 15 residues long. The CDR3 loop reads CASSFGVGRGHGYTF. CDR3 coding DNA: TGTGCCAGCAGCTTCGGGGTGGGACGAGGGCATGGGTACACCTTC. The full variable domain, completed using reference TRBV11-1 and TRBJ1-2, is EAEVAQSPRYKITEKSQAVAFWCDPISGHATLYWYRQILGQGPELLVQFQDESVVDDSQLPKDRFSAERLKGVDSTLKIQPAELGDSAMYLCASSFGVGRGHGYTFGSGTRLTVV.

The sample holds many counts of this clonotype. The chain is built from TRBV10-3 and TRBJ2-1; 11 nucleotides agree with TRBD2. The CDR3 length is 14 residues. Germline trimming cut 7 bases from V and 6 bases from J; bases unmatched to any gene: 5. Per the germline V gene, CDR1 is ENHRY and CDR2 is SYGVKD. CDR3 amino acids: CAINTLAGGNEQFF. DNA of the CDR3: TGTGCCATCAACACCCTAGCGGGAGGCAATGAGCAGTTCTTC.

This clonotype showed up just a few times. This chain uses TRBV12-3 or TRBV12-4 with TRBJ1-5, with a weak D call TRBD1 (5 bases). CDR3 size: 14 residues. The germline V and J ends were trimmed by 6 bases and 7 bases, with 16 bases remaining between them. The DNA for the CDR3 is TGTGCCAGCAGGGTGGGGCCACAGCGACAGCCCCAGCATTTT. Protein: CASRVGPQRQPQHF.

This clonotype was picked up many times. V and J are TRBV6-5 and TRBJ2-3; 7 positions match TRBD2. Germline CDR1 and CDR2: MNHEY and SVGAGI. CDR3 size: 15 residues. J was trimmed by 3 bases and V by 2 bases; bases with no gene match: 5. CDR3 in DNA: TGTGCCAGCAGTTACGCGGGAGCTATTACAGATACGCAGTATTTT. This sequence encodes CASSYAGAITDTQYF.

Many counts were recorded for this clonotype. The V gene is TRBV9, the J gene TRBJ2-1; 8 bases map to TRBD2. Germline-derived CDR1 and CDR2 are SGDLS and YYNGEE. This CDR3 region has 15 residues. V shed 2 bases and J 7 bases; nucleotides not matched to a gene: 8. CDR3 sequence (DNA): TGTGCCAGCAGCGTTGGCGGGAGGAGGAGTAATGAGCAGTTCTTC. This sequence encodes CASSVGGRRSNEQFF.

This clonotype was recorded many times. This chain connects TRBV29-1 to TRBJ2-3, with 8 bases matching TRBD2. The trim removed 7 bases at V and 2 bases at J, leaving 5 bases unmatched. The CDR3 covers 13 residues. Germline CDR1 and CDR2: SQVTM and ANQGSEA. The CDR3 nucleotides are TGCAGCGCAGAACTAGCGGTCACAGATACGCAGTATTTT. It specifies CSAELAVTDTQYF.

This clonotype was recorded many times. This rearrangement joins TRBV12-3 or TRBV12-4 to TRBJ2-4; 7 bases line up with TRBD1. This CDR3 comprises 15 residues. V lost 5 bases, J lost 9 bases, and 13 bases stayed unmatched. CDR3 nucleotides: TGTGCCAGCAGTCCGGACGGGACAGTACTTGGCATTCAGTACTTC. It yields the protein CASSPDGTVLGIQYF.

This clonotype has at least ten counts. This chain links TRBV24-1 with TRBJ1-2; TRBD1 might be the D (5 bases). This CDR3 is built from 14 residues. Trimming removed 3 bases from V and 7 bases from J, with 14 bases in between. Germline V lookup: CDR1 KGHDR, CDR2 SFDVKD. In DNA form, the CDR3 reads TGTGCCACCAGTGATGCGGACGGGGGGTTTGGCTACACCTTC. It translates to CATSDADGGFGYTF.

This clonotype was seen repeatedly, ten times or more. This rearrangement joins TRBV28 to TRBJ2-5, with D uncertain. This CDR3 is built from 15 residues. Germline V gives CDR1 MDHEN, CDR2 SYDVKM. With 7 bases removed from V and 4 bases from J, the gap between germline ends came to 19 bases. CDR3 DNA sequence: TGTGCCAGCATTGGCGTCGGTCAACCCCGAGAGACCCAGTACTTC. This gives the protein CASIGVGQPRETQYF. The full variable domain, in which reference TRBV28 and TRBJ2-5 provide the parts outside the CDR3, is DVKVTQSSRYLVKRTGEKVFLECVQDMDHENMFWYRQDPGLGLRLIYFSYDVKMKEKGDIPEGYSVSREKKERFSLILESASTNQTSMYLCASIGVGQPRETQYFGPGTRLLVL.

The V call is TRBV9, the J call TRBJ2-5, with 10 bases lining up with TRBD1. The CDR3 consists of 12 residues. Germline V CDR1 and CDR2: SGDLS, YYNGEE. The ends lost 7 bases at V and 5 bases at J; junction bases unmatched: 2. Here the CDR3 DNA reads TGTGCCAGCCGGGACAGGGGCGAGACCCAGTACTTC. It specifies CASRDRGETQYF.

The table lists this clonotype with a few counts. DNA of the CDR3: TGTGCCTGGAGTGTAGGTGTGGCGGGGAACACCATATATTTT. It specifies CAWSVGVAGNTIYF. This chain connects TRBV30 to TRBJ1-3, with D hard to call. V lost 0 bases and J lost 7, with 13 bases in between. CDR3 length equals 14 residues. Germline-derived CDR1 and CDR2 are GTSNPN and SVGIG (reference sequence).